The next 25 T cell receptor beta chains were all read from a single sample in a study of blood T cell repertoires in COVID-19. Method: immunoSEQ multiplex PCR; TCRdb's copy keeps in-frame clones and lacks some. The sample gives 250,000 or so clones, around nine tenths of which show up once; roughly 1.6% is in the top ten. Sequenced input: PBMCs or T cells enriched from blood (not recorded which). These receptors were taken from a woman aged 50 to 60 who had recovered from COVID-19.

The V call is TRBV19, the J call TRBJ2-7, with TRBD1 matching 9 bases. The CDR3 length is 15 residues. Trimming took 6 bases from V and 4 from J; bases not matched to a gene: 10. CDR1 and CDR2 (germline): LNHDA, SQIVND (reference sequence). The CDR3 DNA reads as TGTGCCAGTAGCTTCCATGGACAGGGGCGATACGAGCAGTACTTC. Encoded protein: CASSFHGQGRYEQYF.

The chain links TRBV5-1 to TRBJ2-5; 7 bases line up with TRBD2. Unmatched junction bases numbered 5, after V lost 0 bases and J lost 3 bases. The germline V gene has CDR1 SGHRS and CDR2 YFSETQ. The CDR3 is 15 amino acids. The CDR3 DNA is TGCGCCAGCAGCTTGGCCGCTAGCGGAAAAGAGACCCAGTACTTC. Translation: CASSLAASGKETQYF.

This clone was counted once. The CDR3 reads CASSPGLAASYNEQFF. The CDR3 nucleotides read TGTGCCAGCTCACCAGGACTAGCGGCATCCTACAATGAGCAGTTCTTC. The chain couples TRBV18 to TRBJ2-1, with TRBD2 matching over 10 bases. V dropped 2 bases and J dropped 1; count of bases not matched to a gene: 2. The CDR3 consists of 16 residues. The germline gives CDR1 KGHSH, CDR2 LQKENI. The entire variable domain, with the rest obtained from reference TRBV18 and TRBJ2-1, is as follows: NAGVMQNPRHLVRRRGQEARLRCSPMKGHSHVYWYRQLPEEGLKFMVYLQKENIIDESGMPKERFSAEFPKEGPSILRIQQVVRGDSAAYFCASSPGLAASYNEQFFGPGTRLTVL.

The rearrangement links TRBV7-8 to TRBJ2-3; D is perhaps TRBD2 (5 bases). Trimming left V 3 bases short and J 2 bases short, with 12 bases between. CDR3 length: 15 residues. The germline CDR1 and CDR2 sequences are SGHVS and FQNEAQ. CDR3 region: CASSFDYGDTDTQYF. In DNA form, the CDR3 reads TGTGCCAGCAGCTTTGACTACGGGGACACAGATACGCAGTATTTT.

The rearrangement joins TRBV2 to TRBJ2-3; D is perhaps TRBD2 (6 bases). V dropped 3 bases and J dropped 3 bases, with 10 bases sitting between them. CDR1 and CDR2 from the germline V gene are SNHLY and FYNNEI. The CDR3 has 14 residues. As DNA, the CDR3 is TGTGCCAGCAGTGACCGACTAGTAACAGATACGCAGTATTTT. It translates to CASSDRLVTDTQYF.

The chain has TRBV3-1 (or the pseudogene TRBV3-2) and TRBJ2-3; D might be TRBD2 (6 bases). Germline V gene sequence: CDR1 LGHDT, CDR2 YNNKEL (reference sequence). CDR3 size: 17 residues. The V and J ends lost 1 base and 8 bases respectively, with 22 bases between them. The CDR3 loop is CASSQGGLLNVGGTQYF. CDR3 nucleotide sequence: TGTGCCAGCAGCCAAGGGGGACTCCTCAACGTGGGGGGTACGCAGTATTTT.

J is TRBJ1-1 and V is TRBV3-1 (or the pseudogene TRBV3-2), with 7 bases identical to TRBD1. The germline CDR1 and CDR2 sequences are LGHDT and YNNKEL (reference sequence). V shed 4 bases and J 10 bases; nucleotides not matched to a gene: 12. The CDR3 is made up of 14 amino acids. This CDR3 reads CASSPTGVSTRAFF. The CDR3 DNA reads as TGTGCCAGCAGCCCCACAGGGGTCAGTACGCGAGCTTTCTTT.

The V and J genes are TRBV6-5 and TRBJ2-7, with D perhaps TRBD2 (5 bases). There are 13 residues in the CDR3. Trimming took off 6 bases at V and 3 bases at J, with 12 bases between the two ends. Per germline, CDR1 MNHEY and CDR2 SVGAGI. CDR3 protein: CASRPGDLYEQYF. For the CDR3, the DNA is TGTGCCAGCAGGCCCGGGGATCTCTACGAGCAGTACTTC.

The gene calls are TRBV7-6 and TRBJ2-7; TRBD1 might be the D (5 bases). Germline V lookup: CDR1 SGHVS, CDR2 FNYEAQ. Trimming removed 5 bases at V and 5 bases at J, with 13 bases between. The CDR3 extends over 13 amino acids. Written as DNA, the CDR3 is TGTGCCAGCAGCCAAGAAGGGGCAGACGAGCAGTACTTC. Residues: CASSQEGADEQYF.

The chain joins TRBV2 to TRBJ1-5, with a weak D call TRBD1 (5 bases). The V gene lost 1 base and the J gene lost 3 bases, with 10 bases spanning the gap. The CDR3 extends over 15 amino acids. Germline V lookup: CDR1 SNHLY, CDR2 FYNNEI. This chain's CDR3 is CASSEVRQLNQPQHF. Written as DNA, the CDR3 is TGTGCCAGCAGTGAAGTACGACAGCTCAATCAGCCCCAGCATTTT.

This chain uses TRBV20-1 with TRBJ2-4, with 9 positions matching TRBD2. CDR3 length equals 16 residues. With V trimmed by 3 bases and J by 1 base, 7 bases remained unmatched. Germline CDR1 is DFQATT and CDR2 is SNEGSKA (reference sequence). Here the CDR3 DNA reads TGCAGTGCTAGTTTGGCGGGAGGGGGGGCCAAAAACATTCAGTACTTC. It is translated as CSASLAGGGAKNIQYF.

The chain employs TRBV5-4 and TRBJ1-2; 7 nucleotides align to TRBD1. The V segment lost 5 bases and the J segment 4 bases; nucleotides outside the gene matches: 2. The CDR3 spans 12 residues. Germline CDR1 is SGHNT and CDR2 is YYREEE (reference sequence). The CDR3 nucleotides are TGTGCCAGCAGGACAGGGAGCTATGGCTACACCTTC. Its translation is CASRTGSYGYTF.

Only one count was recorded for this clone. The chain links TRBV3-1 (or the pseudogene TRBV3-2) to TRBJ2-7, with D tentatively TRBD1 (5 bases). The CDR3 runs to 13 residues. Germline CDR1 is LGHDT and CDR2 is YNNKEL (reference sequence). The V gene lost 3 bases and the J gene lost 7 bases, with 13 bases spanning the gap. CDR3 DNA sequence: TGTGCCAGCAGCCACCCCACCCGACAGGAGCAGTACTTC. Its protein product is CASSHPTRQEQYF.

The chain combines TRBV27 with TRBJ2-7, with TRBD2 matching over 8 bases. This CDR3 contains 16 residues. The germline gives CDR1 MNHEY, CDR2 SMNVEV (reference sequence). V lost 3 bases to trimming and J lost 7 bases; unmatched junction nucleotides: 14. CDR3 DNA: TGTGCCAGCAGTTTCGCCACAACCCGACTAGCGAAGGAGCAGTACTTC. Its translation: CASSFATTRLAKEQYF.

V usage is TRBV7-3 and J usage is TRBJ1-6; TRBD1 matches 8 bases. CDR1 is SGHTA and CDR2 is FQGTGA in the germline V gene. The CDR3 spans 15 residues. The trim removed 1 base at V and 10 bases at J, leaving 6 bases unmatched. CDR3 sequence reads: CASSLIRDRGSPLHF. The CDR3 DNA reads TGTGCCAGCAGCTTAATCCGCGACAGGGGATCACCCCTCCACTTT.

Here the CDR3 reads CASSHTKDEQYF. The CDR3 DNA follows: TGTGCCAGCAGCCACACTAAGGACGAGCAGTACTTC. V gene TRBV3-1 (or the pseudogene TRBV3-2) combines with J gene TRBJ2-7; D unclear. Per the germline V gene, CDR1 is LGHDT and CDR2 is YNNKEL (reference sequence). The CDR3 totals 12 residues. The V end was cut by 3 bases, the J end by 5 bases, with 8 bases between.

The table lists this clone with many counts. The chain links TRBV27 to TRBJ2-3; D perhaps matches TRBD2 (6 bases). Trimming cost V 5 bases and J 8 bases, with 20 bases left between them. CDR3 size: 15 residues. Germline V lookup: CDR1 MNHEY, CDR2 SMNVEV (reference sequence). CDR3 sequence reads: CASSPGGALPGTQYF. CDR3 in DNA: TGTGCCAGCAGTCCTGGCGGGGCCCTTCCGGGTACGCAGTATTTT.

This clone appeared once. One end of the junction does not line up with germline, which may come from a read error. This sample includes further DNA sequences coding for the same CDR3. The chain uses TRBV5-1 and TRBJ1-3; a weak D match, TRBD1 (6 bases). This CDR3 has 14 residues. Germline V lookup: CDR1 SGHRS, CDR2 YFSETQ. The CDR3 loop reads CASSLDSSGNTIYF. Here the CDR3 DNA reads TGCGCCAGCAGTTTGGACAGCTCTGGAAACACCATATATTTT. The full variable domain, its missing parts supplied by reference TRBV5-1 and TRBJ1-3, is KAGVTQTPRYLIKTRGQQVTLSCSPISGHRSVSWYQQTPGQGLQFLFEYFSETQRNKGNFPGRFSGRQFSNSRSEMNVSTLELGDSALYLCASSLDSSGNTIYFGEGSWLTVV.

Many counts were recorded for this clone. The DNA for the CDR3 is TGTGCCAGCAGTCCACCCCAGGGTCCTAAGGGCAATCAGCCCCAGCATTTT. Protein sequence: CASSPPQGPKGNQPQHF. The chain joins TRBV28 to TRBJ1-5; D is perhaps TRBD1 (5 bases). The V end was cut by 5 bases, the J end by 2 bases, with 19 bases between. In germline, CDR1 is MDHEN, CDR2 SYDVKM. The CDR3 runs to 17 residues.

The CDR3 DNA reads TGTGCCAGCAGTTTGACAGGGAGTACAGATACGCAGTATTTT. This translates into CASSLTGSTDTQYF. V and J are TRBV28 and TRBJ2-3; 7 bases map to TRBD1. The V gene end was trimmed by 3 bases and the J gene end by 3 bases; junction bases not matched to a gene: 3. The CDR3 extends over 14 amino acids. CDR1 is MDHEN and CDR2 is SYDVKM in the germline V gene.

The V and J genes are TRBV18 and TRBJ2-1; 7 bases are shared with TRBD1. Trimming removed 2 bases from V and 0 bases from J; junction bases left unmatched: 1. The length of the CDR3 is 15 residues. Germline loops: CDR1 KGHSH, CDR2 LQKENI. CDR3 sequence reads: CASSPDRDSYNEQFF. CDR3 DNA: TGTGCCAGCTCACCAGACAGGGACTCCTACAATGAGCAGTTCTTC.

V usage is TRBV10-3 and J usage is TRBJ2-1; 14 bases map to TRBD2. Trimming cost V 6 bases and J 8 bases; bases outside gene matches: 3. CDR1 is ENHRY, CDR2 SYGVKD, per germline. This CDR3 comprises 14 residues. The CDR3 spells CAISGLAGGDEQFF. In DNA, the CDR3 is TGTGCCATCAGCGGACTAGCGGGAGGAGATGAGCAGTTCTTC.

The chain employs TRBV7-9 and TRBJ1-1; 7 bases map to TRBD1. The CDR3 runs 15 residues. Germline-derived CDR1 and CDR2 are SEHNR and FQNEAQ (reference sequence). J lost 4 bases, V lost 0 bases, and 5 bases had no gene match. CDR3 sequence reads: CASSLARQGPTEAFF. The CDR3 coding sequence is TGTGCCAGCAGCTTAGCGCGACAGGGACCCACTGAAGCTTTCTTT.

The chain is built from TRBV28 and TRBJ2-3; 8 bases are shared with TRBD2. The CDR3 runs 15 residues. The J segment lost 5 bases and the V segment lost 0 bases, leaving 4 bases of the junction unmatched. Germline V gene sequence: CDR1 MDHEN, CDR2 SYDVKM. CDR3 sequence (DNA): TGTGCCAGCAGTTTATGGAGTCTAGCGGGAGATACGCAGTATTTT. Protein: CASSLWSLAGDTQYF.

The chain is built from TRBV9 and TRBJ2-1; maybe TRBD1 (6 bases). The CDR3 has 16 residues. Trimming took off 0 bases at V and 4 bases at J, with 14 bases between the two ends. Germline CDR1 reads SGDLS; CDR2 reads YYNGEE. The CDR3: CASSVGVGGQYNEQFF. CDR3 in DNA: TGTGCCAGCAGCGTAGGTGTTGGGGGACAATACAATGAGCAGTTCTTC.